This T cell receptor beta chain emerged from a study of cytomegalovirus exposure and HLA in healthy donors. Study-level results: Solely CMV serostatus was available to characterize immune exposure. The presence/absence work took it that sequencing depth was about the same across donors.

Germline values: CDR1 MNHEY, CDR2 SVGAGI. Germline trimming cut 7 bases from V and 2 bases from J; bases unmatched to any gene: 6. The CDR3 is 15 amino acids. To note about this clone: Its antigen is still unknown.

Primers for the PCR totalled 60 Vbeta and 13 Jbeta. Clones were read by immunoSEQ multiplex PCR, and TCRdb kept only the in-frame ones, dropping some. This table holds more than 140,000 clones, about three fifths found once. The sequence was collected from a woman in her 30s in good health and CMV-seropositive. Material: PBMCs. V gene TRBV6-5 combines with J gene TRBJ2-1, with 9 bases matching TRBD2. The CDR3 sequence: CASTPRGGPYNEQFF. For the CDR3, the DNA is TGTGCCAGCACCCCGCGGGGGGGCCCCTACAATGAGCAGTTCTTC.